The following is a T cell receptor beta chain sequence with its context. It has no known antigen specificity. Base qualities are not provided; no much larger clone lies one nucleotide away. The first patient joined ICON in April 2016, and enrollment wrapped up when the last patient was enrolled in 2018. From a subcohort of approximately 76 patients, fresh tumor and matched uninvolved tissue were collected for in-depth immune analyses, including TCR sequencing. DNA isolated from bulk tissue, without cell sorting, was used for TCR sequencing. The sample belongs to a study of tumor-infiltrating lymphocytes in localized non-small cell lung cancer listed by TCRdb under 2021. About the investigation overall: The cohort covered several histologies, both smokers and never-smokers, and patients whose samples were collected after neoadjuvant chemotherapy. A total of 60 or so patients were included in the paired tumor versus uninvolved lung comparison of immunoSEQ T-cell fraction. In total, the ICON cohort consisted of over a hundred surgical patients with localized non-small cell lung cancer who had their tumors resected. Each patient contributed resected tumor tissue and uninvolved lung tissue from the same patient, described as non-adjacent to the tumor. The same patients underwent several integrated assays, with TCR sequencing performed together with flow cytometry, multiplex immunofluorescence, RNA-seq, exome sequencing and proteomics.

Clipping removes 4 bases from V and 5 bases from J, with 9 as the unmatched junction base count. The germline V gene encodes CDR1 SNHLY and CDR2 FYNNEI. Including the terminal cysteine and phenylalanine, the CDR3 comprises 18 residues. Only the CDR3 DNA is retained, 54 bases long and in frame from the first base. The T-cell fraction in tumor and uninvolved lung tissue was obtained from TCR sequencing using the immunoSEQ assay. Processing in the source paper ran as follows. In the survival analysis, patients were divided into a high T-cell fraction group (upper tertile) and a low T-cell fraction group (lower two tertiles), and the two groups were compared using a log-rank test. A signed-rank test was used to test paired tumor versus uninvolved lung differences in T-cell fraction. The immuneACCESS repertoire file appears here via TCRdb, limited to in-frame rearrangements. These files lack a portion of the clones; in checked studies, under half of the deficit traces to unresolved V genes, and the cause of the others is not known. The DNA was the basis for D and trimming; V, J and clone size are from that table. The sample profile shows 13,000 to 15,000 clones; around 81% of them were found once. In total, the top ten clones hold about 2.5% of the sample.

Findings and caveats that apply to the study as a whole: Higher T cell infiltration in tumors than in uninvolved lung tissue was supported by TCRbeta sequencing, consistent with immunofluorescence CD3 counts. No difference in TCR-derived T-cell fraction was observed between the flow cytometry-defined immunotypes IM1 (good prognosis) and IM2 (poor prognosis). Different pieces of the same tissue were used for different assays, so technical variation could not be separated from intratumor heterogeneity. Tumor T-cell fraction from TCR sequencing was not associated with recurrence-free survival (p = 0.61). Assay coverage differed among patients according to how much tissue was available, so only a subset of the cohort had TCR sequencing.

The sequencing sample was made of lung tumor tissue. Recombination joined TRBV2 with TRBJ2-3; 16 central bases correspond to TRBD2. The clonotype was recovered from a human donor with non-small cell lung cancer. The DNA is TGTGCCAGCAGTGCACCGGGACTAGCGGGAGGGCCAGTAGATACGCAGTATTTT. It encodes CASSAPGLAGGPVDTQYF.